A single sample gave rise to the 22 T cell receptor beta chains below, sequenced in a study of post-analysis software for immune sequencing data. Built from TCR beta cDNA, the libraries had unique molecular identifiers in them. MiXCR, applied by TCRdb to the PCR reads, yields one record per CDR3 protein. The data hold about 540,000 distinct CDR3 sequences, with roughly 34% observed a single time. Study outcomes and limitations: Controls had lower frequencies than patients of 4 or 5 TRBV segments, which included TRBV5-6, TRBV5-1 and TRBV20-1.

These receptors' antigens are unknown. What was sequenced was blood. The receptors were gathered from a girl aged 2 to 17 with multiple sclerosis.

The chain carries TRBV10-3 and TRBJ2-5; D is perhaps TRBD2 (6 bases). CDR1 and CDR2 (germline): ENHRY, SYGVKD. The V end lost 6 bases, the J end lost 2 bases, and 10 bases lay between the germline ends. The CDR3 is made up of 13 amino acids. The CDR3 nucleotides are TGTGCCATCAGCCTGGCGGGACAAGAGACCCAGTACTTC. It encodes CAISLAGQETQYF.

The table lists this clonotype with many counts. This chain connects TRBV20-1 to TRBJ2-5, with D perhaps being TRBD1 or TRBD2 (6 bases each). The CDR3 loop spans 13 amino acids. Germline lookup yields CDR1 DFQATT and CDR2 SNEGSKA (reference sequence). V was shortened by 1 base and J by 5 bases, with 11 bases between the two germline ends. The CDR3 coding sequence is TGCAGTGCTAGAGGAGGGGGGCTGGAGACCCAGTACTTC. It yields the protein CSARGGGLETQYF.

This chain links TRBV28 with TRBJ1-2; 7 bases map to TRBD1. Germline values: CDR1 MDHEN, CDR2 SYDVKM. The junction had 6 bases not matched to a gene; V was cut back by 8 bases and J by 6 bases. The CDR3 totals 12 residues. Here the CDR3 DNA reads TGTGCCAGCGGAGGGGGCGATAATGGCTACACCTTC. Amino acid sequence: CASGGGDNGYTF.

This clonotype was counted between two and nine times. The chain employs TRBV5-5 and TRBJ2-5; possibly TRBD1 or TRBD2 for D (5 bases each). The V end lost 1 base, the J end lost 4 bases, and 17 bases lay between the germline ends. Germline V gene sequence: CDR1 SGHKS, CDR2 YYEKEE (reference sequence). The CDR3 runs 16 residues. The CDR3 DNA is TGTGCCAGCAGCTTGACTCCCGGGACCCCATCAGAGACCCAGTACTTC. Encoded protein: CASSLTPGTPSETQYF. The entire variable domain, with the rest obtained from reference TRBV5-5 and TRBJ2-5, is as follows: DAGVTQSPTHLIKTRGQQVTLRCSPISGHKSVSWYQQVLGQGPQFIFQYYEKEERGRGNFPDRFSARQFPNYSSELNVNALLLGDSALYLCASSLTPGTPSETQYFGPGTRLLVL.

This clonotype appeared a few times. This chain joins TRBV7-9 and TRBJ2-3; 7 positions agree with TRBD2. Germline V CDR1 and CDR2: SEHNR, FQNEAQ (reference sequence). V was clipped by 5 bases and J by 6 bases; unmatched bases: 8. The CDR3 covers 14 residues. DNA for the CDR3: TGTGCCAGCAGCGGACTAGGAGGTGCGGATACGCAGTATTTT. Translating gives CASSGLGGADTQYF.

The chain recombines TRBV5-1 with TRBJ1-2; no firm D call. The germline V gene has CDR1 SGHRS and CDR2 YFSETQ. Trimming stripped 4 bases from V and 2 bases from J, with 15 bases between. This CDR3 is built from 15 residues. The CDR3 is CASSPTRLSNYGYTF. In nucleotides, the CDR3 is TGCGCCAGCAGCCCCACGAGGCTCTCCAACTATGGCTACACCTTC.

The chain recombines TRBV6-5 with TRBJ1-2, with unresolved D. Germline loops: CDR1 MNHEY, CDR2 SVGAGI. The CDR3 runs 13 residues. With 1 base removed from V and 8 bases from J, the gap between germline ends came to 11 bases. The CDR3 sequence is CASSYLEGRGYTF. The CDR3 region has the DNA TGTGCCAGCAGTTACTTGGAGGGCCGGGGCTACACCTTC.

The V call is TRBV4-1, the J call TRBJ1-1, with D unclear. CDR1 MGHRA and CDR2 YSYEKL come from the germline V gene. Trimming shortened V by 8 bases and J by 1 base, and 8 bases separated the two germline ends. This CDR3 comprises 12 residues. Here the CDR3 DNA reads TGCGCCAGCCAACACCGGAACACTGAAGCTTTCTTT. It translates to CASQHRNTEAFF.

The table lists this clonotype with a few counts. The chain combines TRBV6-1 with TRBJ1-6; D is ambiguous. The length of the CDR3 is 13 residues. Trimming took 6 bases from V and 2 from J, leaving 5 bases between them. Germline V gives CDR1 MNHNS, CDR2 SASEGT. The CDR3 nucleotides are TGTGCCAGCAGACGGACCTATAATTCACCCCTCCACTTT. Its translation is CASRRTYNSPLHF.

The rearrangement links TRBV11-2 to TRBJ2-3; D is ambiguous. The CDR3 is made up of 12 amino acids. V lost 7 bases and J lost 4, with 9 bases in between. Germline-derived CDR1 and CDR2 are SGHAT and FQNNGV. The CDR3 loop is CASTRRSDTQYF. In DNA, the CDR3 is TGTGCCAGCACCCGGCGGTCAGATACGCAGTATTTT.

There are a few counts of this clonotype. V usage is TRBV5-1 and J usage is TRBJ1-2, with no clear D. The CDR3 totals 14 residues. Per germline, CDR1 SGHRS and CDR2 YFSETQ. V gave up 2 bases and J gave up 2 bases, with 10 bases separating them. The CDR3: CASSFLNRNYGYTF. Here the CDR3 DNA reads TGCGCCAGCAGCTTTTTAAACAGAAACTATGGCTACACCTTC.

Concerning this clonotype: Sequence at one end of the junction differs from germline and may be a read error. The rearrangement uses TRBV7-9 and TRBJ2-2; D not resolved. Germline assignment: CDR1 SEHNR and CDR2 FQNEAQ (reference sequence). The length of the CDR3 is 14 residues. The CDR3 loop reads CASSLVTNSGELFF. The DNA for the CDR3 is TGTGCCAGCAGCTTAGTTACCAACAGCGGGGAGCTGTTTTTT. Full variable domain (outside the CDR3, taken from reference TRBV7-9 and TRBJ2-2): DTGVSQNPRHKITKRGQNVTFRCDPISEHNRLYWYRQTLGQGPEFLTYFQNEAQLEKSRLLSDRFSAERPKGSFSTLEIQRTEQGDSAMYLCASSLVTNSGELFFGEGSRLTVL.

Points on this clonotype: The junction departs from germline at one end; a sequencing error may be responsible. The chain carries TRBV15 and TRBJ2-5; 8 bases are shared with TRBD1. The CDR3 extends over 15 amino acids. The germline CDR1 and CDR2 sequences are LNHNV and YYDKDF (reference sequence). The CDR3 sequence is CATSVQGALGETLYF. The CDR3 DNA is TGTGCCACCAGCGTTCAGGGGGCTCTGGGAGAGACCCTGTACTTC.

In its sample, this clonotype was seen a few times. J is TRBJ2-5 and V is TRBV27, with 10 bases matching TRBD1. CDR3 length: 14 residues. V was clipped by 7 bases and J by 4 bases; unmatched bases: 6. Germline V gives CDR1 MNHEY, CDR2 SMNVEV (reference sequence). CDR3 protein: CASIRQGAGETQYF. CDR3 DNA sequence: TGTGCCAGCATAAGACAGGGGGCGGGAGAGACCCAGTACTTC.

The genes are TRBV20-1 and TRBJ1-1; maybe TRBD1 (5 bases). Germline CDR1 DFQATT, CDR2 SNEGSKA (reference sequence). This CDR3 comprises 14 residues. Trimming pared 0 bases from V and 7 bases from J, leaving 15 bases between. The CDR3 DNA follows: TGCAGTGCTAGAGAGCCCGTGGGGGGGGTTGAAGCTTTCTTT. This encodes CSAREPVGGVEAFF.

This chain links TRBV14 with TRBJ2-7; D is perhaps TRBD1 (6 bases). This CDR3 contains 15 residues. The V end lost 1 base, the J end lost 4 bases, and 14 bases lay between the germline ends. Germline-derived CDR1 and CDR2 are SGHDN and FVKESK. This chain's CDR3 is CASSQGAGDGYEQYF. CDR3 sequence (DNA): TGTGCCAGCAGCCAAGGGGCAGGGGATGGTTACGAGCAGTACTTC.

CDR3 loop: CASSAGRLAGGQETQYF. CDR3 nucleotides: TGTGCCAGCAGCGCCGGGAGACTAGCGGGGGGACAAGAGACCCAGTACTTC. The chain has TRBV9 and TRBJ2-5; 13 bases fit TRBD2. CDR3 length: 17 amino acids. J lost 2 bases, V lost 3 bases, and 7 bases had no gene match. Looked up from germline, CDR1 is SGDLS and CDR2 is YYNGEE.

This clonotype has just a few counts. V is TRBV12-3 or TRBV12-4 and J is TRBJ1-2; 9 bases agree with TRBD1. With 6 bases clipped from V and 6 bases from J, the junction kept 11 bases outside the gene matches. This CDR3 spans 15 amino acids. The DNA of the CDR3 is TGTGCCAGCAGGCGCGGACAGGGGAGTCTGAATGGCTACACCTTC. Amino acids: CASRRGQGSLNGYTF.

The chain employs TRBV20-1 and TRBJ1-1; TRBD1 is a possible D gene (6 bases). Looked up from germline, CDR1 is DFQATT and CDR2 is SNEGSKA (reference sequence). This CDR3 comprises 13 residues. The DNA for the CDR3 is TGCAGGGGCCTGACCCCCGGGGGGCCTGAAGCTTTCTTT. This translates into CRGLTPGGPEAFF.

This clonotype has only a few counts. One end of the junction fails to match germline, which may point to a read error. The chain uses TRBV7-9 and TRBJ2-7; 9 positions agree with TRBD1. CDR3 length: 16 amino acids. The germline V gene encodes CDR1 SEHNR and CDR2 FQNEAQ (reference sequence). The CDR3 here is CASSSPRTGVSHEQYF. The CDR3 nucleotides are TGTGCCAGCAGCTCTCCTCGGACAGGGGTCTCCCACGAGCAGTACTTC. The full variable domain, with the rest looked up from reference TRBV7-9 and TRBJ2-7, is DTGVSQNPRHKITKRGQNVTFRCDPISEHNRLYWYRQTLGQGPEFLTYFQNEAQLEKSRLLSDRFSAERPKGSFSTLEIQRTEQGDSAMYLCASSSPRTGVSHEQYFGPGTRLTVT.

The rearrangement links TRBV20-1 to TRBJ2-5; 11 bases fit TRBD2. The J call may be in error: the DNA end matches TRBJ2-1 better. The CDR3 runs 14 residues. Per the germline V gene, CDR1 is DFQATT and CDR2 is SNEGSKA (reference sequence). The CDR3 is CSARLAGNQETQFF. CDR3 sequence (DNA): TGCAGTGCCCGACTAGCGGGGAACCAAGAGACCCAGTTCTTC.

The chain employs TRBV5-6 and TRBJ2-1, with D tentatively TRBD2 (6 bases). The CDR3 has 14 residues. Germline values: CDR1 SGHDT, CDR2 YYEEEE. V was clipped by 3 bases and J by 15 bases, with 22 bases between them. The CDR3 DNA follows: TGTGCCAGCAGCTACCCTCAAGCTGGGGGGTTGGGGTTCTTC. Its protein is CASSYPQAGGLGFF.